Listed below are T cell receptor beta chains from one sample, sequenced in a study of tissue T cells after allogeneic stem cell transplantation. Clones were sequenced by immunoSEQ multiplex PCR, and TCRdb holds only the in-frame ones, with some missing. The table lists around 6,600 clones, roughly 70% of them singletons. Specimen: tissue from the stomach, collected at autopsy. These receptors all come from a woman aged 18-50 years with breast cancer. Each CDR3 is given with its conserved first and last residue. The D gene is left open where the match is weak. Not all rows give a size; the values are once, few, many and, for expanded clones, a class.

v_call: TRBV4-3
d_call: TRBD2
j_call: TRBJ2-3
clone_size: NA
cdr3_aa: CASSQATSGGKNTQYF
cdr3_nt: TGCGCCAGCAGCCAAGCTACTAGCGGGGGGAAGAATACGCAGTATTTT

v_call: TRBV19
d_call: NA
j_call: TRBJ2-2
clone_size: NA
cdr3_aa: CASSMRGQTGELFF
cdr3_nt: TGTGCCAGTAGTATGCGGGGGCAAACCGGGGAGCTGTTTTTT

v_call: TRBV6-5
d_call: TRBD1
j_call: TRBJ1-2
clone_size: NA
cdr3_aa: CASSYGPGTGVGYTF
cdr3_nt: TGTGCCAGCAGTTACGGCCCAGGGACAGGGGTTGGCTACACCTTC

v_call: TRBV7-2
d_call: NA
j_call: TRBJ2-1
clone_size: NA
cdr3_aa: CASSFVYNEQFF
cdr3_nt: TGTGCCAGCAGCTTCGTTTACAATGAGCAGTTCTTC

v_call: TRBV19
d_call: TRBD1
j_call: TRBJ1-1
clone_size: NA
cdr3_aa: CASTRKGQGKAFF
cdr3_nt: TGTGCCAGTACCAGGAAGGGACAGGGCAAAGCTTTCTTT

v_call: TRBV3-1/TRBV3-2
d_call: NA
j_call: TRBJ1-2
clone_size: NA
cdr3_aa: CASSHAGGVQGYGYTF
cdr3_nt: TGTGCCAGCAGCCACGCTGGAGGGGTTCAGGGGTATGGCTACACCTTC

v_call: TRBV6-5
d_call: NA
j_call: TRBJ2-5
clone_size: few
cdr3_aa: CASMRLQQETQYF
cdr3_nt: TGTGCCAGCATGCGACTTCAGCAAGAGACCCAGTACTTC

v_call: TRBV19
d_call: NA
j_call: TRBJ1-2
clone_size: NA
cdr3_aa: CASSIRSYGYTF
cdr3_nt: TGTGCCAGTAGTATCCGCTCATATGGCTACACCTTC

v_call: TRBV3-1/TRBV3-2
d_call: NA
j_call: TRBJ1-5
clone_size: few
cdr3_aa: CASSQLTRRDGTNQPQHF
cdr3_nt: TGTGCCAGCAGCCAACTAACCCGCCGGGACGGTACCAATCAGCCCCAGCATTTT

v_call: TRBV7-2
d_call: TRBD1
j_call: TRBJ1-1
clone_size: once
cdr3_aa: CASSYRTGVAEAFF
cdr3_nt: TGTGCCAGCAGCTACCGGACAGGGGTGGCTGAAGCTTTCTTT

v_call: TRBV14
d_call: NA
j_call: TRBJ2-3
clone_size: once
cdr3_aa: CASSLRSSDTQYF
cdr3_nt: TGTGCCAGCAGCCTGCGGTCGTCAGATACGCAGTATTTT

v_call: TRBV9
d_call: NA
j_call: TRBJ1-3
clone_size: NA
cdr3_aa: CASSVEGARGNTIYF
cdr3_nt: TGTGCCAGCAGCGTAGAAGGGGCGAGGGGAAACACCATATATTTT

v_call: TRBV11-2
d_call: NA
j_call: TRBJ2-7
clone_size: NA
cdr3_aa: CASSQSSDYEQYF
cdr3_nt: TGTGCCAGCAGCCAATCCTCTGACTACGAGCAGTACTTC

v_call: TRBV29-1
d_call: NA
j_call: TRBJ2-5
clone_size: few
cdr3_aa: CSVEETLVVGRVQETQYF
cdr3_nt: TGCAGCGTTGAAGAAACCCTCGTAGTAGGCAGGGTGCAAGAGACCCAGTACTTC

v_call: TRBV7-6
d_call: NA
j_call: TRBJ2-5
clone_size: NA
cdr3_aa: CASSPTGEVETQYF
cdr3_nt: TGTGCCAGCAGCCCCACTGGGGAGGTTGAGACCCAGTACTTC

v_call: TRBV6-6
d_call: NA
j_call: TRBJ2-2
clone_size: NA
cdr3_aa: CASSYSTRGDTGELFF
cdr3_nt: TGTGCCAGCAGTTACTCGACTAGGGGGGACACCGGGGAGCTGTTTTTT

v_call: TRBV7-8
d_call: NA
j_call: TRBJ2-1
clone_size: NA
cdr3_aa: CASSFWLAGYNEQFF
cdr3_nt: TGTGCCAGCAGCTTTTGGCTAGCAGGTTACAATGAGCAGTTCTTC

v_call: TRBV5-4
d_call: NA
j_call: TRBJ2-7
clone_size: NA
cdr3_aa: CASSSQGPYEQYF
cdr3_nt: TGTGCCAGCAGCTCACAGGGTCCCTACGAGCAGTACTTC

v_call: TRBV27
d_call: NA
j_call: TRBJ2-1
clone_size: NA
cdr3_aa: CASSWYRGGSYNEQFF
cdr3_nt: TGTGCCAGCAGTTGGTACCGGGGAGGCTCCTACAATGAGCAGTTCTTC

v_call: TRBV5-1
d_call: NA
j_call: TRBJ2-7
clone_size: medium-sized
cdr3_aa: CASREAGNYEQYF
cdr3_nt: TGCGCCAGCAGGGAAGCGGGTAACTACGAGCAGTACTTC

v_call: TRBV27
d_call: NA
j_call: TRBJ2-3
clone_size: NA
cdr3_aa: CASSILGELGKDTQYF
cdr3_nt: TGTGCCAGCAGTATCCTTGGGGAGTTGGGGAAGGATACGCAGTATTTT

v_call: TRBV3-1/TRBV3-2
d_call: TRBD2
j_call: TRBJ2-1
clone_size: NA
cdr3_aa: CASSPRLAGVYYNEQFF
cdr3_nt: TGTGCCAGCAGCCCCCGACTAGCGGGAGTTTACTACAATGAGCAGTTCTTC

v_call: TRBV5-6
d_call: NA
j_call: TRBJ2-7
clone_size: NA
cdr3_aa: CASSLGGNSYEQYF
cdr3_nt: TGTGCCAGCAGCTTAGGAGGGAACTCCTACGAGCAGTACTTC

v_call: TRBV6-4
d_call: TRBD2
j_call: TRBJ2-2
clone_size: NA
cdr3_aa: CASSDGTSGTGELFF
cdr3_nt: TGTGCCAGCAGTGACGGGACTAGCGGCACCGGGGAGCTGTTTTTT

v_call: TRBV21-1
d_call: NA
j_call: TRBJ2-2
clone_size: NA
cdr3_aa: CAPMGKGSKVTPPVPNTGELFF
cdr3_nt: TGTGCCCCAATGGGTAAAGGCAGCAAAGTAACTCCGCCGGTACCGAACACCGGGGAGCTGTTTTTT

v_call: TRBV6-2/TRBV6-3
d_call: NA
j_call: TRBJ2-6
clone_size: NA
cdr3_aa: CASSYRISGANVLTF
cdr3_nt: TGTGCCAGCAGTTACAGGATCTCTGGGGCCAACGTCCTGACTTTC

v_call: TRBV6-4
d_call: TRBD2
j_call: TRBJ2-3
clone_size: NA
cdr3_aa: CASRTSGRATDTQYF
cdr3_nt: TGTGCCAGCAGGACTAGCGGGAGGGCCACAGATACGCAGTATTTT

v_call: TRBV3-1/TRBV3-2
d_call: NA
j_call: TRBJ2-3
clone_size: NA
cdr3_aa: CASSQDAAGGTDTQYF
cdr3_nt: TGTGCCAGCAGCCAAGATGCGGCAGGGGGCACAGATACGCAGTATTTT

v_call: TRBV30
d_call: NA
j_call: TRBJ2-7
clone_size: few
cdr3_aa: CAWRAIAGDYEQYF
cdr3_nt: TGTGCCTGGAGGGCGATTGCAGGGGACTACGAGCAGTACTTC

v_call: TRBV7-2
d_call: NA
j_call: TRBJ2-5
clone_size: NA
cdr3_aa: CASSTGTAVKTQYF
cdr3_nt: TGTGCCAGCAGCACCGGGACTGCAGTTAAGACCCAGTACTTC

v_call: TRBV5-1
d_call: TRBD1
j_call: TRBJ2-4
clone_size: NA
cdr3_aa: CASLSPGQTKAKNIQYF
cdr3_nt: TGCGCCAGCCTATCTCCGGGACAGACAAAAGCCAAAAACATTCAGTACTTC

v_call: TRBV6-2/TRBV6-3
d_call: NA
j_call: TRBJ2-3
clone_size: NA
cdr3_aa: CASSLALLDTQYF
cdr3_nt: TGTGCCAGCAGTTTGGCTCTCCTTGATACGCAGTATTTT

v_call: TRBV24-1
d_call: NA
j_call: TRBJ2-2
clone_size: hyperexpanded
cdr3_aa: CATNSSLGESNTGELFF
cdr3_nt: TGTGCCACCAACTCGTCGTTAGGGGAATCGAACACCGGGGAGCTGTTTTTT

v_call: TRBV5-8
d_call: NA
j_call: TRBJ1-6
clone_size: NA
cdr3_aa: CASSGSGDSPLHF
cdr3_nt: TGTGCCAGCAGCGGGTCAGGGGATTCACCCCTCCACTTT

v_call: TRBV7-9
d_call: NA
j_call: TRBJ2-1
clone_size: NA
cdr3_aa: CASSFMGVTYNEQFF
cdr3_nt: TGTGCCAGCAGCTTTATGGGAGTCACCTACAATGAGCAGTTCTTC

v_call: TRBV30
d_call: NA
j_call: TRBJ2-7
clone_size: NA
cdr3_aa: CAWSGGWQEQYF
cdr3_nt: TGTGCCTGGAGTGGGGGTTGGCAAGAGCAGTACTTC

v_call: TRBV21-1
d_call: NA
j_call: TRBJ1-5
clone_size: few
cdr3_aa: CASSKYIRPQHF
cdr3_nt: TGTGCCAGCAGCAAATATATCAGGCCCCAGCATTTT

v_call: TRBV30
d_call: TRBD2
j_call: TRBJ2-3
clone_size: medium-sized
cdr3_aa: CAWSVGTSGGAEDTQYF
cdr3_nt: TGTGCCTGGAGTGTGGGGACTAGCGGGGGGGCTGAGGATACGCAGTATTTT

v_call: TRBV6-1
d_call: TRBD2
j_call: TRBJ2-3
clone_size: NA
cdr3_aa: CASSEASGGVDTQYF
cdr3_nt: TGTGCCAGCAGTGAAGCTAGCGGGGGGGTAGATACGCAGTATTTT

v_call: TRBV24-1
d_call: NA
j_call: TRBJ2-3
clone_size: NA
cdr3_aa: CATSSPSTDTQYF
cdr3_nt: TGTGCCACCAGTTCCCCTAGCACAGATACGCAGTATTTT

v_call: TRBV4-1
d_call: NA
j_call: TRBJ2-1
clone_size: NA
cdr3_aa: CASSPSPDYGDEQFF
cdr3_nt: TGCGCCAGCAGCCCCTCCCCAGACTACGGCGATGAGCAGTTCTTC

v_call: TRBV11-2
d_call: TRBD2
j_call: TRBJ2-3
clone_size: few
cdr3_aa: CASSLFGGTSDDTQYF
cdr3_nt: TGTGCCAGCAGCTTATTTGGAGGGACTAGCGACGATACGCAGTATTTT

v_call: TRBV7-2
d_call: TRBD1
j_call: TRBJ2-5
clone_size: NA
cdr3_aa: CASSSPGQGVRETQYF
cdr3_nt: TGTGCCAGCAGCTCGCCGGGACAGGGGGTCCGAGAGACCCAGTACTTC